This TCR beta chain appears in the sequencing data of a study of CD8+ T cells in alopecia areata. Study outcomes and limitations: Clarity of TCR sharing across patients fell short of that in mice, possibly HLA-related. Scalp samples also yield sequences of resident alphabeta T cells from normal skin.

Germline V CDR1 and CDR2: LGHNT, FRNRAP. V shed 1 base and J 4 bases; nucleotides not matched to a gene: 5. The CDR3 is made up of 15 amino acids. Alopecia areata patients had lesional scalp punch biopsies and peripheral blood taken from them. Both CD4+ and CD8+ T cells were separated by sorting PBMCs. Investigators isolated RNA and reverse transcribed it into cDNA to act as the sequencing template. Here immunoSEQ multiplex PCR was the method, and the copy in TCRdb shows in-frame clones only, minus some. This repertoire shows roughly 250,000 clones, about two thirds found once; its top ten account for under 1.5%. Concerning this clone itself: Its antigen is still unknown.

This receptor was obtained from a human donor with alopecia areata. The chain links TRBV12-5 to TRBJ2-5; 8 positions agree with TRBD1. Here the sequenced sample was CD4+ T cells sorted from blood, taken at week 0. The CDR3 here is CASGLGNRGRETQYF. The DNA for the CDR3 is TGTGCTAGTGGTTTGGGCAACAGGGGGAGAGAGACCCAGTACTTC.